Listed below are T cell receptor beta chains from one sample, sequenced in a study of T cell changes during pregnancy in multiple sclerosis. This table comes from immunoSEQ multiplex PCR, and its TCRdb copy is limited to in-frame clones, with some not included. Of about 39,000 clones listed, approximately 94% are singletons. Sequencing was performed on CD4+ T cells from peripheral blood mononuclear cells, taken after pregnancy. These receptors were obtained from a female donor with multiple sclerosis, enrolled in a pregnancy study. Both conserved end residues are part of each CDR3. The D gene is left open where the match is weak. Expanded clones get a size class; other rows say once, few or many, or leave the size out.

d_gene,j_gene,v_gene,abundance,CDR3nt,CDR3aa
.,TRBJ1-4,TRBV9,.,TGTGCCAGCACCAAGACAGCGATAAATGAAAAACTGTTTTTT,CASTKTAINEKLFF
TRBD1,TRBJ2-2,TRBV27,.,TGTGCCAGCAGTTTAGACCGCGGGACAGGGTGGATCGGGGAGCTGTTTTTT,CASSLDRGTGWIGELFF
.,TRBJ1-1,TRBV10-2,.,TGCGCCAGCACTGGACCGGGGGACACTGAAGCTTTCTTT,CASTGPGDTEAFF
.,TRBJ1-2,TRBV5-4,.,TGTGCCAGCAGCGGACGGGACACCTATGGCTACACCTTC,CASSGRDTYGYTF
TRBD1,TRBJ2-7,TRBV6-1,.,TGTGCCAGCCAAGGACCAGGGGGCTACGAGCAGTACTTC,CASQGPGGYEQYF
.,TRBJ2-2,TRBV4-2,.,TGTGCCAGCAGCCAACCGCAGGGGGGACACACCGGGGAGCTGTTTTTT,CASSQPQGGHTGELFF
TRBD2,TRBJ2-1,TRBV5-1,few,TGCGCCAGCAGCCGTAGCGGGGGGGCCATCTACAATGAGCAGTTCTTC,CASSRSGGAIYNEQFF
TRBD1,TRBJ1-5,TRBV12-5,.,TGTGCTAGTGAACAGGGGGCCATAAGCAATCAGCCCCAGCATTTT,CASEQGAISNQPQHF
.,TRBJ1-2,TRBV10-2,.,TGCGCCAGCAGTGAGACGGACAGAGATGGCTACACCTTC,CASSETDRDGYTF
TRBD1,TRBJ2-6,TRBV5-6,.,TGTGCCAGCAGCCCAGGACAGGGGGCGTACTCTGGGGCCAACGTCCTGACTTTC,CASSPGQGAYSGANVLTF
.,TRBJ2-3,TRBV23-1,.,TGCGCCAGCAGTCGTCCCCTGACAGGCCAGCGATACACAGATACGCAGTATTTT,CASSRPLTGQRYTDTQYF
.,TRBJ2-7,TRBV5-1,.,TGCGCCAGCAGCCCGGAGACTAGGGCCTACGAGCAGTACTTC,CASSPETRAYEQYF
TRBD1,TRBJ1-1,TRBV5-5,.,TGTGCCAGCAGCTTGATTAGGACAGGGGGCCTAGGAGCAGTTAACACTGAAGCTTTCTTT,CASSLIRTGGLGAVNTEAFF
.,TRBJ2-5,TRBV6-1,.,TGTGCCAGCAGTGCGGGGTTTCAAGAGACCCAGTACTTC,CASSAGFQETQYF
TRBD1,TRBJ2-1,TRBV2,.,TGTGCCAGCATCCCGAACCGACAGGGCTACAATGAGCAGTTCTTC,CASIPNRQGYNEQFF
.,TRBJ1-2,TRBV9,.,TGTGCCAGCTCCCCCACCTCCGGGATCTATGGCTACACCTTC,CASSPTSGIYGYTF
.,TRBJ2-5,TRBV11-1,.,TGTGCCAGCAACCGACAGGCTGGGGAGACCCAGTACTTC,CASNRQAGETQYF
.,TRBJ1-3,TRBV6-5,few,TGTGCCAGCAGCTATAGGGGCGGAAACACCATATATTTT,CASSYRGGNTIYF
.,TRBJ1-1,TRBV12-5,once,TGTGCTAGTGGTCCTCGGAACACTGAAGCTTTCTTT,CASGPRNTEAFF
TRBD1,TRBJ2-5,TRBV5-1,.,TGCGCCAGCAGCTTGACAGGGGAAGAGACCCAGTACTTC,CASSLTGEETQYF
.,TRBJ1-5,TRBV7-2,.,TGTGCCAGCAGGACCGGGGATGGTCAGCCCCAGCATTTT,CASRTGDGQPQHF
.,TRBJ2-3,TRBV9,.,TGTGCCAGCAGCGCGGACTCATCAGATACGCAGTATTTT,CASSADSSDTQYF
.,TRBJ1-1,TRBV5-4,.,TGTGCCAGCAGCCCGGCCCAGGGCCCCCCGGGGAACACTGAAGCTTTCTTT,CASSPAQGPPGNTEAFF
.,TRBJ1-1,TRBV19,.,TGTGCCACCGCCCCCAGGGCTTATAACACTGAAGCTTTCTTT,CATAPRAYNTEAFF
TRBD1,TRBJ1-5,TRBV23-1,.,TGCGCCAGCAGTCAATCCAATGGGGACAGCCCGTACCCCAGGGGATACAGCAATCAGCCCCAGCATTTT,CASSQSNGDSPYPRGYSNQPQHF
TRBD1,TRBJ1-2,TRBV7-2,.,TGTGCCAGCAGCTCCGACAGGGGCGATGTGCGCTACACCTTC,CASSSDRGDVRYTF
TRBD2,TRBJ2-7,TRBV5-1,once,TGCGCCAGCAGCCCGGCGGGGGGACCTACAACCTACGAGCAGTACTTC,CASSPAGGPTTYEQYF
.,TRBJ1-2,TRBV2,.,TGTGCCAGCAGTGTGAGATTCTATGGCTACACCTTC,CASSVRFYGYTF
TRBD1,TRBJ1-1,TRBV6-5,.,TGTGCCAGCAGTTACTTACCGGGACAGGGAGCTCCGCGAGCTTTCTTT,CASSYLPGQGAPRAFF
TRBD1,TRBJ1-2,TRBV2,.,TGTGCCAGCAGGGCCAGTGACAGGGCAGATGGCTACACCTTC,CASRASDRADGYTF
TRBD1,TRBJ1-1,TRBV5-8,.,TGTGCCAGCAGCCCAGGGACAGGGCGGACTGAAGCTTTCTTT,CASSPGTGRTEAFF
.,TRBJ1-5,TRBV19,.,TGTGCCAGTAGTATAGGAGGCGGCCAGCCCCAGCATTTT,CASSIGGGQPQHF
TRBD1,TRBJ1-2,TRBV29-1,.,TGTAGCGTGACCGGGACAGGGGCCACCTATGGCTACACCTTC,CSVTGTGATYGYTF
TRBD1,TRBJ1-5,TRBV29-1,.,TGCAGCGCCGGACAGGCGAATCAGCCCCAGCATTTT,CSAGQANQPQHF
TRBD1,TRBJ1-4,TRBV2,.,TGTGCCAGCAGGACCTTTTCGGACAGGGCGGGTCAAGAAAAACTGTTTTTT,CASRTFSDRAGQEKLFF
.,TRBJ1-2,TRBV6-5,.,TGTGCCAGCAGCCAAGGGGCGTCGGGTGGCTACACCTTC,CASSQGASGGYTF
.,TRBJ1-2,TRBV11-1,.,TGTGCCAGCAGCCCCCCGACGGGCGCGGGCTATGGCTACACCTTC,CASSPPTGAGYGYTF
.,TRBJ1-6,TRBV6-4,.,TGTGCCAGCAGGGGGCAGGGGAATTCACCCCTCCACTTT,CASRGQGNSPLHF
.,TRBJ1-2,TRBV29-1,.,TGCAGCGTTGTGGGAGCTAACTATGGCTACACCTTC,CSVVGANYGYTF
.,TRBJ2-1,TRBV7-3,.,TGTGCCAGCAGCTTAACCGGACAGTCCTACAATGAGCAGTTCTTC,CASSLTGQSYNEQFF
.,TRBJ2-7,TRBV5-6,.,TGTGCCAGCAACCGGTGGAGTGCCTACGAGCAGTACTTC,CASNRWSAYEQYF
TRBD2,TRBJ2-3,TRBV19,.,TGTGCCAGTAGTCCCGGACTAGCGGGCACAGATACGCAGTATTTT,CASSPGLAGTDTQYF
.,TRBJ1-4,TRBV5-6,once,TGTGCCAGCAGCCGGATTTCCACAGGCACAACTAATGAAAAACTGTTTTTT,CASSRISTGTTNEKLFF
.,TRBJ1-4,TRBV6-6,.,TGTGCCAGCAATAGGGGCGGGGGGGAAAAACTGTTTTTT,CASNRGGGEKLFF
TRBD1,TRBJ1-2,TRBV30,.,TGTGCCTGGGGCGACAGGGTGAACTATGGCTACACCTTC,CAWGDRVNYGYTF
TRBD2,TRBJ2-1,TRBV5-8,.,TGTGCCAGCAGCTTTTTGGGACTAGCGGACAATGAGCAGTTCTTC,CASSFLGLADNEQFF